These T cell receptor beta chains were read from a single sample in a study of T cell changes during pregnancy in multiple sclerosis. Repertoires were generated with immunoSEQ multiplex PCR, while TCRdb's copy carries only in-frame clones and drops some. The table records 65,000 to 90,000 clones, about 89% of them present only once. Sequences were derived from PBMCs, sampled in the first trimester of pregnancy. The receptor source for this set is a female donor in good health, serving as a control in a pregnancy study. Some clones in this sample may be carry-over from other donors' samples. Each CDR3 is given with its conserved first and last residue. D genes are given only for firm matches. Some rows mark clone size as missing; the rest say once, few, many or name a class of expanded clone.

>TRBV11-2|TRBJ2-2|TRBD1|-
CASSTDRAGELFF
TGTGCCAGCAGCACGGACAGGGCCGGGGAGCTGTTTTTT
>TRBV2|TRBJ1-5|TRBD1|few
CASSEPGTGNQPQHF
TGTGCCAGCAGCGAACCGGGGACAGGGAACCAGCCCCAGCATTTT
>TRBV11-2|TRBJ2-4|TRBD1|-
CASSLQIQGRVDIQYF
TGTGCCAGCAGCCTACAAATACAGGGGCGTGTTGACATTCAGTACTTC
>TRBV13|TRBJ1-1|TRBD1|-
CASSARGQNTEAFF
TGTGCCAGCAGCGCCAGGGGGCAGAACACTGAAGCTTTCTTT
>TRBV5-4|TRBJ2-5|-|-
CASSLGWGSEETQYF
TGTGCCAGCAGCTTGGGTTGGGGCAGTGAAGAGACCCAGTACTTC
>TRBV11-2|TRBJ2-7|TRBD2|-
CASSPGLAGAIYEQYF
TGTGCCAGCAGCCCGGGACTAGCGGGAGCTATCTACGAGCAGTACTTC
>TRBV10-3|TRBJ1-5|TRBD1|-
CAISEGTGVSRQPQHF
TGTGCCATCAGTGAGGGAACAGGGGTTTCAAGGCAGCCCCAGCATTTT
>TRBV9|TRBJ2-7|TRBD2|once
CASSVGNSGIYEQYF
TGTGCCAGCAGCGTAGGGAATAGCGGGATCTACGAGCAGTACTTC
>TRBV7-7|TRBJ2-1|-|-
CASSLGQGTEQFF
TGTGCTAGCAGCTTGGGTCAGGGAACTGAGCAGTTCTTC
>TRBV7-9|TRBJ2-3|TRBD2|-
CASSTGLASQDTQYF
TGTGCCAGCAGCACGGGACTAGCGTCACAAGATACGCAGTATTTT
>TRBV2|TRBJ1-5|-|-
CASSEELGSEPQHF
TGTGCCAGCAGTGAAGAACTGGGGAGCGAGCCCCAGCATTTT
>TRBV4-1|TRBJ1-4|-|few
CASSQSGTNEKLFF
TGCGCCAGCAGCCAATCAGGGACTAATGAAAAACTGTTTTTT
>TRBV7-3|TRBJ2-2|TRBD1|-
CASSLRQGGLFF
TGTGCCAGCAGCCTAAGACAGGGTGGGCTGTTTTTT
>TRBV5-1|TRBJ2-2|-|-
CASSFAGQNTGELFF
TGCGCCAGCAGCTTCGCGGGGCAGAACACCGGGGAGCTGTTTTTT
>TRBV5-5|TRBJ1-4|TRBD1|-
CASSAGQGVSNEKLFF
TGTGCCAGCAGCGCGGGACAGGGGGTTTCTAATGAAAAACTGTTTTTT
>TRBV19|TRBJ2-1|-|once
CASSSGGAVIGEQFF
TGTGCCAGTAGTTCCGGAGGGGCGGTGATAGGTGAGCAGTTCTTC
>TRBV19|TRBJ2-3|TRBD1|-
CASSIAGQGATDTQYF
TGTGCCAGTAGTATAGCGGGACAGGGGGCCACAGATACGCAGTATTTT
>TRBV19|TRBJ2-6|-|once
CASTYRTSGANVLTF
TGTGCCAGTACCTACAGGACCTCTGGGGCCAACGTCCTGACTTTC
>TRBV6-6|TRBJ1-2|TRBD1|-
CASSYRGGVGYTF
TGTGCCAGCAGTTATAGAGGGGGCGTTGGCTACACCTTC
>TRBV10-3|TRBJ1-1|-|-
CAISESTDEAFF
TGTGCCATCAGTGAGTCGACAGATGAAGCTTTCTTT
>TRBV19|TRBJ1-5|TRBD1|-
CASIDRGVDQPQHF
TGTGCCAGTATCGACAGGGGGGTAGATCAGCCCCAGCATTTT
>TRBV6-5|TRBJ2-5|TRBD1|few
CASSGFRGLRETQYF
TGTGCCAGCAGTGGATTCAGGGGGTTGAGGGAGACCCAGTACTTC
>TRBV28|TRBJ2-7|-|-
CASRGLYEQYF
TGTGCCAGCAGGGGACTCTACGAGCAGTACTTC
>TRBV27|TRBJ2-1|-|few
CASSLTAGEQFF
TGTGCCAGCAGTTTGACGGCGGGTGAGCAGTTCTTC
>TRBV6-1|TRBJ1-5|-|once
CASSDLVDSNQPQHF
TGTGCCAGCAGTGATTTAGTAGATAGCAATCAGCCCCAGCATTTT
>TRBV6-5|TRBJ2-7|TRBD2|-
CASSSVAGSSYEQYF
TGTGCCAGCAGCTCAGTAGCGGGGTCCTCCTACGAGCAGTACTTC
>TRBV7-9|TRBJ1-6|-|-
CASSLEQVHSPLHF
TGTGCCAGCAGCTTAGAACAGGTTCATTCACCCCTCCACTTT
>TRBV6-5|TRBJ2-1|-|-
CVSSYSTGGEQFF
TGTGTCAGCAGTTACTCGACTGGCGGGGAGCAGTTCTTC
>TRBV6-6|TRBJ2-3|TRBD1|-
CASTPSDRVDTQYF
TGTGCCAGCACGCCCTCCGACAGGGTAGATACGCAGTATTTT
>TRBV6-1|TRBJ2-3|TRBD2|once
CASSGGTSGGNTQYF
TGTGCCAGCAGTGGCGGGACTAGCGGGGGGAATACGCAGTATTTT
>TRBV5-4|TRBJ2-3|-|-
CASSPGTVTQYF
TGTGCCAGCAGTCCCGGGACTGTTACGCAGTATTTT
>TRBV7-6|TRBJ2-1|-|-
CASSLARNTAEQFF
TGTGCCAGCAGCTTAGCTCGGAATACAGCTGAGCAGTTCTTC
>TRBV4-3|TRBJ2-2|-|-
CASSQDPPTLTGELFF
TGCGCCAGCAGCCAAGATCCCCCGACTCTCACCGGGGAGCTGTTTTTT
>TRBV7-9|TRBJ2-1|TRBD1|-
CASSLRKGQGLREQFF
TGTGCCAGCAGCTTAAGAAAGGGACAGGGGTTACGCGAGCAGTTCTTC
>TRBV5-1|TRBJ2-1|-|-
CASSLSWSRDNEQFF
TGCGCCAGCAGCTTGAGTTGGAGTCGGGACAATGAGCAGTTCTTC
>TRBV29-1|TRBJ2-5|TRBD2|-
CSGSGRAVETQYF
TGCAGCGGTAGCGGGAGGGCCGTCGAGACCCAGTACTTC
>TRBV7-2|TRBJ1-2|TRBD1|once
CASSLGQGDSYTF
TGTGCCAGCAGCTTGGGACAGGGGGATAGCTACACCTTC
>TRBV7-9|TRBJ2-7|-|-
CASSRVGVEQYF
TGTGCCAGCAGCCGAGTAGGGGTCGAGCAGTACTTC
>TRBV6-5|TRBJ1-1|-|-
CASRHRLQGQTEAFF
TGTGCCAGCAGGCATCGACTCCAGGGGCAGACTGAAGCTTTCTTT
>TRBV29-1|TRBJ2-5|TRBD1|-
CSVRDRVLATQYF
TGCAGCGTCCGGGACAGGGTTTTGGCGACCCAGTACTTC
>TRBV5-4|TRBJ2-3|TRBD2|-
CASSLYGGAMDTQYF
TGTGCCAGCAGCTTATACGGGGGGGCCATGGATACGCAGTATTTT
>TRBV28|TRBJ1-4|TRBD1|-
CASRAGGLLATNEKLFF
TGTGCCAGCAGGGCAGGGGGGCTCCTTGCAACTAATGAAAAACTGTTTTTT
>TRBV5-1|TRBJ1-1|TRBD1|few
CASSFGQGVTEAFF
TGCGCCAGCAGCTTCGGACAGGGAGTAACTGAAGCTTTCTTT
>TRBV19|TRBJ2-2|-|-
CASSNLKRANTGELFF
TGTGCCAGTAGTAATCTGAAGCGGGCGAACACCGGGGAGCTGTTTTTT
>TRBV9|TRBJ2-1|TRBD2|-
CASSVVAGESSYNEQFF
TGTGCCAGCAGCGTAGTGGCGGGGGAGAGCTCCTACAATGAGCAGTTCTTC
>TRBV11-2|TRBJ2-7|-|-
CASSSPRGTHEQYF
TGTGCCAGCAGTTCTCCCCGGGGGACCCACGAGCAGTACTTC
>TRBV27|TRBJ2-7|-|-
CASSTTGYEQYF
TGTGCCAGCAGTACAACAGGGTACGAGCAGTACTTC
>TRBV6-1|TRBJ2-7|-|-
CASSVFFQDTAYEQYF
TGTGCCAGCAGTGTCTTCTTCCAGGACACCGCCTACGAGCAGTACTTC
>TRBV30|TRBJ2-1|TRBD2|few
CAWAPDGLAGIEQFF
TGTGCCTGGGCCCCAGATGGACTAGCGGGAATTGAGCAGTTCTTC
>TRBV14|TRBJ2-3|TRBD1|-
CASSQADRVVTDTQYF
TGTGCCAGCAGCCAAGCTGACAGGGTTGTGACAGATACGCAGTATTTT
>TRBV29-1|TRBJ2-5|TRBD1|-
CSVDTGVLGETQYF
TGCAGCGTTGATACAGGGGTTTTGGGAGAGACCCAGTACTTC
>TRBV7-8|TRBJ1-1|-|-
CASSQKRRSNTEAFF
TGTGCCAGCAGCCAAAAAAGGCGGAGCAACACTGAAGCTTTCTTT
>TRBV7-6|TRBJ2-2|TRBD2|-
CASSLTSSGELFF
TGTGCCAGCAGCCTGACTAGCTCCGGGGAGCTGTTTTTT
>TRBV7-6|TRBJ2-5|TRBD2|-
CASSLRAGGLETQYF
TGTGCCAGCAGCCTACGGGCGGGGGGGCTTGAGACCCAGTACTTC
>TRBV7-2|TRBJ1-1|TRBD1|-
CASSSSQGAPTEAFF
TGTGCCAGCAGCTCGTCACAGGGGGCGCCCACTGAAGCTTTCTTT
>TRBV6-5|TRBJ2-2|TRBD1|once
CASSYGTVNTGELFF
TGTGCCAGCAGTTACGGGACAGTTAACACCGGGGAGCTGTTTTTT
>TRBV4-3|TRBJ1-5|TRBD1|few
CASSQNPGTGGQPQHF
TGCGCCAGCAGCCAAAATCCGGGAACAGGGGGTCAGCCCCAGCATTTT
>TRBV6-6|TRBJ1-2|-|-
CASSYVDSANYGYTF
TGTGCCAGCAGTTACGTCGACAGTGCTAACTATGGCTACACCTTC
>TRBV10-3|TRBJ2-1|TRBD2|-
CAISSTSGRPNEQFF
TGTGCCATCAGTTCGACTAGCGGGAGACCCAATGAGCAGTTCTTC
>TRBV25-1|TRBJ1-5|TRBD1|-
CASRQGNQPQHF
TGTGCCAGCCGACAGGGAAATCAGCCCCAGCATTTT